This T cell receptor (beta chain) appears in the sequencing data of a study of regulatory T cells in long-lasting Graves disease. Study results and limitations: Newly diagnosed patients had higher TCR diversity than persistent Graves' patients did.

About this clonotype: Its antigen is as yet unknown.

V gave up 2 bases and J gave up 4 bases, with 12 bases separating them. Germline V gene sequence: CDR1 SGHDT, CDR2 YYEEEE. This CDR3 has 15 residues. Time point specified: newly diagnosed GD, antithyroid drugs for less than 3 months. There was RNA extracted from PBMCs, and the TCR library was made from it. HTBI primers from iRepertoire and Arm-PCR of CDR3 regions yielded the TCR beta libraries. TCRdb reprocessed the multiplex PCR reads via MiXCR and lists one record per CDR3 protein. This table holds approximately 460,000 distinct CDR3 sequences, about 17% found once. The same sample was also studied in work on T cells in Graves' hyperthyroidism and ophthalmopathy. That source adds: Diagnoses were made from clinical symptoms, serum measures (thyroxine and TRAb), thyroid ultrasound and orbital computed tomography.

The sample was peripheral blood mononuclear cells (PBMCs), taken at new diagnosis, from a patient treated with antithyroid drugs. This TCR was sampled from a woman aged 25-40 years with Graves disease. The rearrangement uses TRBV5-6 and TRBJ2-2; D is perhaps TRBD1 (6 bases). CDR3 sequence (DNA): TGTGCCAGCAGCTTCGGGACAAACCCCACCGGGGAGCTGTTTTTT. It is translated as CASSFGTNPTGELFF.